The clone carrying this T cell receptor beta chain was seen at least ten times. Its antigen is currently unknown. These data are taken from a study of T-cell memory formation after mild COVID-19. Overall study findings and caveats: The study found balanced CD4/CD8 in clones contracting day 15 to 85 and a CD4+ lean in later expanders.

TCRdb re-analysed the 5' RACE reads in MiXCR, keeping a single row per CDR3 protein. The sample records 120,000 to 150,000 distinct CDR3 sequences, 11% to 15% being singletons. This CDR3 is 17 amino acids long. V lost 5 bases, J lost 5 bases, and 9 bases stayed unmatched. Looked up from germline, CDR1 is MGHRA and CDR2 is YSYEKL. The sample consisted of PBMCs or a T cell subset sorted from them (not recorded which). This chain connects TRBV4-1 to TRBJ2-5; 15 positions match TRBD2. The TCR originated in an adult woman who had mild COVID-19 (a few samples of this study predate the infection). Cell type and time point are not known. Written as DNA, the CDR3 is TGCGCCAGCAGCTCGACGCGGACTAGCGGGGGGGCCGAGACCCAGTACTTC. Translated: CASSSTRTSGGAETQYF.